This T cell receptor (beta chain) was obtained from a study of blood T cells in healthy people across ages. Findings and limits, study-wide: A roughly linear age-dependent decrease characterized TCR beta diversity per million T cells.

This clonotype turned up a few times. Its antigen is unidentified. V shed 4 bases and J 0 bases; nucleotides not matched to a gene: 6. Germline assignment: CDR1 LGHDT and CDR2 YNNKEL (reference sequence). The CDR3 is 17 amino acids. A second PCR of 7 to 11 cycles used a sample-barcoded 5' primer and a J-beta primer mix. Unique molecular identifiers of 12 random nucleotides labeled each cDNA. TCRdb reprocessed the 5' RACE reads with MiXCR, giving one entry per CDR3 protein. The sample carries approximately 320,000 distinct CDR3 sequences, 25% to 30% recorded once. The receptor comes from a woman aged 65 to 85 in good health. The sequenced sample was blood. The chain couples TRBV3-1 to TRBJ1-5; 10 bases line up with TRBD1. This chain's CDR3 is CASSLGTGVYSNQPQHF. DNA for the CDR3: TGTGCCAGCAGCCTTGGGACAGGGGTTTATAGCAATCAGCCCCAGCATTTT.